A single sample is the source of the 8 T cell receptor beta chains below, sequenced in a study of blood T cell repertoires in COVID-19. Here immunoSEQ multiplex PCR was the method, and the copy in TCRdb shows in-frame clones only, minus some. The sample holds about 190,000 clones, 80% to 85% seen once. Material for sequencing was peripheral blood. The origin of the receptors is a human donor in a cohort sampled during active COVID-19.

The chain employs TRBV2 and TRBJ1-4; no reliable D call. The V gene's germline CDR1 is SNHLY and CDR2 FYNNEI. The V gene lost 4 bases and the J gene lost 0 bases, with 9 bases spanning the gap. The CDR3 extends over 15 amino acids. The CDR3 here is CASSVLRATNEKLFF. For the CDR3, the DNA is TGTGCCAGCAGTGTACTCCGGGCAACTAATGAAAAACTGTTTTTT.

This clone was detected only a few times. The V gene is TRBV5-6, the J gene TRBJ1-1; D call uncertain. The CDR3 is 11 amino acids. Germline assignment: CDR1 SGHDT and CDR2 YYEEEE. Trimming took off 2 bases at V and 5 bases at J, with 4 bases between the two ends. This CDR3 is CASSFATEAFF. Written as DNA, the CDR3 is TGTGCCAGCAGCTTTGCGACTGAAGCTTTCTTT.

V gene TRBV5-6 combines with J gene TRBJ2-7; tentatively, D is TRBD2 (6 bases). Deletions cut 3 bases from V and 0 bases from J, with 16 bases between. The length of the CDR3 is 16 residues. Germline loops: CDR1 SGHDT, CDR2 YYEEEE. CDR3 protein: CASSSNRDSYSYEQYV. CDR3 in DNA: TGTGCCAGCAGCTCCAACCGGGACTCATACTCCTACGAGCAGTACGTC.

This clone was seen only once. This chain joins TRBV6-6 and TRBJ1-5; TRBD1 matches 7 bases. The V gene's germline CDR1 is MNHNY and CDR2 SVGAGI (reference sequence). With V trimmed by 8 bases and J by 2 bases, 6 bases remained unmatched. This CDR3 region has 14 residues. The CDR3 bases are TGTGCCAGCTGCGTGGACAGGCGCAATCAGCCCCAGCATTTT. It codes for CASCVDRRNQPQHF.

CDR3 protein: CASSNRGQGEYSNQPQHF. The CDR3 DNA is TGTGCCAGTTCGAACAGGGGGCAGGGGGAATATAGCAATCAGCCCCAGCATTTT. The J gene is TRBJ1-5, the V gene TRBV19; 9 bases line up with TRBD1. The CDR3 extends over 18 amino acids. The junction had 14 bases not matched to a gene; V was cut back by 8 bases and J by 0 bases. From germline, CDR1 is LNHDA and CDR2 SQIVND (reference sequence).

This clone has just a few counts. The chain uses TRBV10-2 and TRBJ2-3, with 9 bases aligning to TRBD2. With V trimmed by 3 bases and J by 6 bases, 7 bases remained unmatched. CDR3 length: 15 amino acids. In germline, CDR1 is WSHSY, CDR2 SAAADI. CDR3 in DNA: TGCGCCAGCAGTGATCGCGGGGGGGAGACGGATACGCAGTATTTT. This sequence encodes CASSDRGGETDTQYF.

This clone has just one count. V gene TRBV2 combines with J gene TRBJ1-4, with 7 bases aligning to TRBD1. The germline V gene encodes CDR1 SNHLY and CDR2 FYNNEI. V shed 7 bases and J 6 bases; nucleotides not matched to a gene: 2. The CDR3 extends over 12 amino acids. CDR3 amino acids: CASTGTDEKLFF. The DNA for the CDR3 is TGTGCCAGCACCGGGACAGATGAAAAACTGTTTTTT.

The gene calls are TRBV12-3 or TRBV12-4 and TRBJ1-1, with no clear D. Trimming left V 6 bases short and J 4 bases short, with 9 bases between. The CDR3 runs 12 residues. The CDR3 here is CASSPGSTEAFF. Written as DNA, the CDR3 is TGTGCCAGCAGCCCCGGGAGCACTGAAGCTTTCTTT.